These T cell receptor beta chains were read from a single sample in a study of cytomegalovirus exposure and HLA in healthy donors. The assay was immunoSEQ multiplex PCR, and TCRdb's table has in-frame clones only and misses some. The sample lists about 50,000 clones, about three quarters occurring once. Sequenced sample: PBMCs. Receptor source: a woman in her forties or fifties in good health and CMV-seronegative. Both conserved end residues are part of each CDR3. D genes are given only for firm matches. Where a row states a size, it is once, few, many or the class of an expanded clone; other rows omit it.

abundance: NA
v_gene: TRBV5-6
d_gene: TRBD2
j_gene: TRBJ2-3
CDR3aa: CASSLRGGQRTDTQYF
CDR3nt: TGTGCCAGCAGCCTCCGGGGGGGGCAACGGACAGATACGCAGTATTTT

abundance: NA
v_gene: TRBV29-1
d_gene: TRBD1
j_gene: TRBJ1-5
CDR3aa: CSTQGAYGQPQHF
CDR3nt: TGCAGCACCCAGGGGGCTTACGGACAGCCCCAGCATTTT

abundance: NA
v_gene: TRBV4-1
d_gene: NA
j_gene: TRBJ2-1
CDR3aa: CASSSTERPYNEQFF
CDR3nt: TGCGCCAGCAGCTCAACCGAGCGTCCCTACAATGAGCAGTTCTTC

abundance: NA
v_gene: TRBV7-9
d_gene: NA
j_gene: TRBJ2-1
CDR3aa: CASLRGGYNEQFF
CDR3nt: TGTGCCAGTCTAAGGGGCGGTTACAATGAGCAGTTCTTC

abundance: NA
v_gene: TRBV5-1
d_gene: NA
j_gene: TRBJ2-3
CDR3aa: CASRDSLWESDTQYF
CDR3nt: TGCGCCAGCAGGGACAGCCTTTGGGAGTCGGATACGCAGTATTTT

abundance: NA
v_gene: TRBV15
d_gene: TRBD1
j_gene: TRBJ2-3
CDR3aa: CATSRDGTGGPTDTQYF
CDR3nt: TGTGCCACCAGCAGAGATGGGACAGGGGGCCCAACAGATACGCAGTATTTT

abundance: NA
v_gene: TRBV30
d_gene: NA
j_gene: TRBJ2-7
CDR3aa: CAWSGQANYEQYF
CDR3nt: TGTGCCTGGTCTGGGCAGGCAAACTACGAGCAGTACTTC

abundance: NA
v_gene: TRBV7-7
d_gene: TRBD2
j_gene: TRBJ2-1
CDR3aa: CASSLSALAEQFF
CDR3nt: TGTGCTAGCAGCTTATCTGCACTAGCGGAGCAGTTCTTC

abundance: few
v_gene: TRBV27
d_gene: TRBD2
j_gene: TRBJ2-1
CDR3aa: CASSPGTSGNNEQFF
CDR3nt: TGTGCCAGCAGTCCGGGGACTAGCGGGAACAATGAGCAGTTCTTC

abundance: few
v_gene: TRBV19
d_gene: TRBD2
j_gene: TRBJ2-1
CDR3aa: CDSSGTSGSYNEQFF
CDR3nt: TGTGACAGTAGTGGGACTAGCGGCTCCTACAATGAGCAGTTCTTC

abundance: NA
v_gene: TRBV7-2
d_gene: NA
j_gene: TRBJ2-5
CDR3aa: CASSSRQVETQYF
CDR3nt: TGTGCCAGCAGCTCCCGACAGGTGGAGACCCAGTACTTC

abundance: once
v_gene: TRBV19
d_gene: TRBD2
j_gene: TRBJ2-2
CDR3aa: CAIWGERERAGELFF
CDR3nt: TGTGCCATTTGGGGGGAGCGGGAGAGGGCCGGGGAGCTGTTTTTT

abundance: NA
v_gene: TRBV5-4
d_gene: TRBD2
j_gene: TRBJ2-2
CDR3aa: CASSLGVAGNTGELFF
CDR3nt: TGTGCCAGCAGCTTGGGCGTAGCGGGGAACACCGGGGAGCTGTTTTTT

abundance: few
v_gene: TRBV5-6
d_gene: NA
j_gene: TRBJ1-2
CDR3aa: CASSFNSPLLLNGYTF
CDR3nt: TGTGCCAGCAGCTTCAACTCGCCCCTTCTCCTGAATGGCTACACCTTC

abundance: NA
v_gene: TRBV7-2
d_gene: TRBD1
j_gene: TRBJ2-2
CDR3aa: CASSKGQGIGELFF
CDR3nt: TGTGCCAGCAGCAAAGGACAGGGGATCGGGGAGCTGTTTTTT

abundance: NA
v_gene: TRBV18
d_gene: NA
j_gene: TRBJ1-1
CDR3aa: CASSQGSRVGTEAFF
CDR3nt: TGTGCCAGCTCACAGGGCAGCAGGGTGGGAACTGAAGCTTTCTTT

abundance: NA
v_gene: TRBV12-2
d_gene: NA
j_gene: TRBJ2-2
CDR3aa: CASRSGTPVGHTGELFF
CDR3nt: TGTGCAAGTCGCTCAGGGACACCCGTGGGGCACACCGGGGAGCTGTTTTTT

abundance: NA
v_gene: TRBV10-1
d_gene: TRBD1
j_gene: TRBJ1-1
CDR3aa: CARRGAPGGTGAAFF
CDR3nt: TGCGCCCGACGGGGCGCGCCAGGCGGGACAGGGGCAGCTTTCTTT

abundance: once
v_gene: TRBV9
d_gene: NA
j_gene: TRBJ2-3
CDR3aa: CASSVANRDTQYF
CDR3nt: TGTGCCAGCAGCGTAGCTAACCGGGATACGCAGTATTTT

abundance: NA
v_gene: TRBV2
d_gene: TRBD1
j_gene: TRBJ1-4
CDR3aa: CASSADRGLEKLFF
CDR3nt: TGTGCCAGCAGTGCGGACAGGGGGCTTGAAAAACTGTTTTTT

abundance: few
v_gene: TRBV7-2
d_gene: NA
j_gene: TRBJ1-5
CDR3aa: CASSRNQGPYSNQPQHF
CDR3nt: TGTGCCAGCAGCCGAAACCAGGGGCCGTATAGCAATCAGCCCCAGCATTTT

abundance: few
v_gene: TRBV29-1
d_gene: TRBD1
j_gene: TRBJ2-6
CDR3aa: CSVAGQGSGANVLTF
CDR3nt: TGCAGCGTCGCGGGACAGGGGTCTGGGGCCAACGTCCTGACTTTC

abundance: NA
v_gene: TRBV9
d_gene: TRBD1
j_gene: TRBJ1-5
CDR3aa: CASSGDRGQPQHF
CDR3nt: TGTGCCAGCAGCGGGGACAGGGGTCAGCCCCAGCATTTT

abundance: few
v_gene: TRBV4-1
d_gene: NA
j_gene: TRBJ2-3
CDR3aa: CASSQGTSTDTQYF
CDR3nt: TGCGCCAGCAGCCAAGGGACTAGCACAGATACGCAGTATTTT

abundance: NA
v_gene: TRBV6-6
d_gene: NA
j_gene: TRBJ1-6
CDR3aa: CASRSHQAQGNSPLHF
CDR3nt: TGTGCCAGCAGATCCCACCAAGCCCAGGGGAATTCACCCCTCCACTTT

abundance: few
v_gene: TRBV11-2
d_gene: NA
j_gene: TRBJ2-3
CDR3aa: CASGLTDTQYF
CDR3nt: TGTGCCAGCGGACTCACAGATACGCAGTATTTT

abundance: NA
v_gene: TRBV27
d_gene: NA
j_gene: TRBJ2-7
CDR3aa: CASSLSLRGYYEQYF
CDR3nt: TGTGCCAGCAGTTTAAGTCTCCGGGGTTACTACGAGCAGTACTTC

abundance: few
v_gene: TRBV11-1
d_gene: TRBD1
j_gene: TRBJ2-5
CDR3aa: CASSADRFRETQYF
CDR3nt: TGTGCCAGCAGCGCGGACAGGTTCCGAGAGACCCAGTACTTC

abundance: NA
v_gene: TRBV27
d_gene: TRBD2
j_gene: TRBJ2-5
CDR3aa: CASSPGVAGGVETQYF
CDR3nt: TGTGCCAGCAGTCCCGGGGTAGCGGGGGGGGTAGAGACCCAGTACTTC

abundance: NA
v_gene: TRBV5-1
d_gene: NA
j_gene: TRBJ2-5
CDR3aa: CASSQGEETQYF
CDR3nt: TGCGCCAGCAGCCAGGGCGAAGAGACCCAGTACTTC

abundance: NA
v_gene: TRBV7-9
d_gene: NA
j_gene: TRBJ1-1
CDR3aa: CASSSGGPNTEAFF
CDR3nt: TGTGCCAGCAGCAGCGGAGGACCAAACACTGAAGCTTTCTTT

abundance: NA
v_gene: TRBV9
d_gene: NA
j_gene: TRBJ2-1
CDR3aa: CASSVGGSKPNEQFF
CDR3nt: TGTGCCAGCAGCGTAGGCGGCAGCAAACCCAATGAGCAGTTCTTC

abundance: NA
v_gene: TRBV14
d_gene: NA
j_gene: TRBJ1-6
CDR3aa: CASSPGELYNSPLHF
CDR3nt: TGTGCCAGCAGCCCGGGGGAGCTTTATAATTCACCCCTCCACTTT

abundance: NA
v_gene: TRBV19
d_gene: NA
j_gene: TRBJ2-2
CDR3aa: CASSQNTGELFF
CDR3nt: TGTGCCAGTAGCCAAAACACCGGGGAGCTGTTTTTT

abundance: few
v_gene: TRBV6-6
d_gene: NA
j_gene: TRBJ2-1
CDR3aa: CASSAGLSSYNEQFF
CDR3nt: TGTGCCAGCAGTGCGGGGCTTAGCTCCTACAATGAGCAGTTCTTC

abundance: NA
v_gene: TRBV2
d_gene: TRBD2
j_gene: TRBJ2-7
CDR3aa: CASRETSGSYEQYF
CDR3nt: TGTGCCAGCAGGGAGACTAGCGGCTCCTACGAGCAGTACTTC